This T cell receptor beta chain was obtained from a study of cytomegalovirus exposure and HLA in healthy donors. 13 Jbeta primers and 60 Vbeta primers were used for the PCR. Using immunoSEQ multiplex PCR, the repertoire was profiled, and TCRdb retains in-frame clones only, with some absent. In the table there are more than 85,000 clones, about 76% of which are singletons. The CDR3 runs 16 residues. The junction had 9 bases not matched to a gene; V was cut back by 4 bases and J by 5 bases. Germline lookup yields CDR1 LGHNA and CDR2 YSLEER. Overall study findings and caveats: Later, an analysis showed that TCR beta chains associated with HLA were more clonally expanded than others that were equally common.

The sample holds a few counts of this clone. Its antigen remains unidentified. Sequencing input: PBMCs. The V call is TRBV4-3, the J call TRBJ2-5, with 11 bases fitting TRBD2. The receptor comes from a young man in good health and CMV-seropositive. The CDR3 DNA sequence: TGCGCCAGCAGCCCGACCATTAGCGGGGGGGATGAGACCCAGTACTTC. It translates to CASSPTISGGDETQYF.